This T cell receptor (beta chain) was captured by sequencing in a study of cytomegalovirus exposure and HLA in healthy donors. This clone was seen more than once but under ten times. 60 Vbeta and 13 Jbeta primers were used in PCR. TCRdb's table, derived via immunoSEQ multiplex PCR, lists solely in-frame clones and lacks some. The sample contains 200,000 or so clones, roughly 80% of which appear only once. J was trimmed by 5 bases and V by 6 bases; bases with no gene match: 3. This CDR3 contains 15 residues. Germline V gene sequence: CDR1 SEHNR, CDR2 FQNEAQ (reference sequence). The receptor was isolated from a young woman in good health and CMV-seropositive. The rearrangement uses TRBV7-9 and TRBJ2-1, with 14 bases matching TRBD2. Sequences were obtained from PBMCs. CDR3 amino acids: CASSGTSGGHNEQFF. The CDR3 DNA is TGTGCCAGCAGTGGGACTAGCGGGGGCCACAATGAGCAGTTCTTC.